This T cell receptor (beta chain) is from a study of siplizumab effects on memory and regulatory T cells. Study-wide findings and caveats: The study did not confirm that proliferating Tregs from siplizumab cultures were suppressive. A minor fraction of alloreactive clones, and no more, mapped to unstimulated subsets. Naive T cells were seen as more diverse than memory cells and as major alloresponse contributors. No naive or memory phenotype could be assigned to roughly 75-95% of proliferating clones.

Repertoires were generated with immunoSEQ multiplex PCR, while TCRdb's copy carries only in-frame clones and drops some. Altogether 94,000 or so clones are present, roughly 96% being singletons, with the ten largest covering 0.025% to 0.035%. As concerns this clone: Its target is not known.

There are 17 residues in the CDR3. The germline gives CDR1 MDHEN, CDR2 SYDVKM. The V end was cut by 6 bases, the J end by 0 bases, with 18 bases between. The sequenced sample was naive CD4+ T cells sorted from blood. The chain combines TRBV28 with TRBJ1-3; TRBD1 is a possible D gene (6 bases). The clonotype was recovered from a human donor in good health. The CDR3 DNA reads TGTGCCAGCAGCCCGGGACACAGATTCAGCTCTGGAAACACCATATATTTT. Residues: CASSPGHRFSSGNTIYF.